This T cell receptor beta chain was identified in a study of CD8+ T cells in alopecia areata. In the study overall: After 6 to 18 months of tofacitinib, follow-up continued 6 months off drug.

Of note for this clone: Its antigen is unidentified.

Points from the study as a whole: Administration of tofacitinib significantly diminished scalp clonality and expanded CD8+ clones within the top 100.

The CDR3 covers 12 residues. CDR1 and CDR2 from the germline V gene are SEHNR and FQNEAQ (reference sequence). The V end lost 5 bases, the J end lost 7 bases, and 11 bases lay between the germline ends. Treatment: oral pan-JAK inhibitor, 5-10 mg twice daily. Investigators isolated RNA and reverse transcribed it into cDNA to act as the sequencing template. Sequencing was performed with immunoSEQ multiplex PCR; in TCRdb, only in-frame clones are kept and a portion is missing. The table records a few hundred thousand clones, under 40% of them present only once. V is TRBV7-9 and J is TRBJ1-1; a possible D gene is TRBD1 (5 bases). The receptor comes from a human donor with alopecia areata. The sequencing here drew on CD4+ T cells sorted from blood, taken around week 30, from a patient treated with tofacitinib. In DNA form, the CDR3 reads TGTGCCAGCAGCACGGACACAGGTGAAGCTTTCTTT. Amino acids: CASSTDTGEAFF.